This T cell receptor (beta chain) was sequenced for a study of identical twins. Template switching added a universal primer site; cDNA carried unique molecular identifiers. MiXCR, run by TCRdb on the 5' RACE reads, gives a single entry per CDR3 protein. This sample has 690,000 or so distinct CDR3 sequences, with around 8.3% found just once. This clonotype has a handful of counts. Its antigen is unidentified. The CDR3 runs 13 residues. The V and J ends lost 4 bases and 6 bases, in that order; junction bases with no gene match: 4. Germline V gives CDR1 MNHEY, CDR2 SMNVEV (reference sequence). Study results and caveats: Analyses of zero insertions could be partly confounded by invariant MAIT and iNKT cells. An excess of low generation probability was shown by twin-shared out-of-frame alpha sequences. In monozygotic twins, models underestimated the sharing of out-of-frame TCR alpha.

This sample also belongs to another study, concerning yellow fever vaccine responses in identical twins.

Sequencing was carried out using PBMCs. The V and J genes are TRBV27 and TRBJ1-1, with 8 positions matching TRBD1. The receptor comes from a woman between 18 and 29 years old in good health. DNA for the CDR3: TGTGCCAGCAGTTGGACAGGGTTCGCTGAAGCTTTCTTT. It encodes CASSWTGFAEAFF.